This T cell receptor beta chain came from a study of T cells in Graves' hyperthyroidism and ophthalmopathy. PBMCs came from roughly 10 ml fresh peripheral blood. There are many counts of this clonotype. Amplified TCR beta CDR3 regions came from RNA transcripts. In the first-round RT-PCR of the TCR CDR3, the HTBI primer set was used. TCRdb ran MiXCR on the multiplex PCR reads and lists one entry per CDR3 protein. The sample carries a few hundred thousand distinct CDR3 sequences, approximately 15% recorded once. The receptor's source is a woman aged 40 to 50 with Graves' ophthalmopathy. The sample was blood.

CDR3 nucleotide sequence: TGCGCCAGCAGTTTTACTGGTGTCCTAAACACTGAAGCTTTCTTT. Its protein product is CASSFTGVLNTEAFF. The chain employs TRBV5-1 and TRBJ1-1; D uncertain. The germline CDR1 and CDR2 sequences are SGHRS and YFSETQ. CDR3 size: 15 residues. Trimming removed 5 bases at V and 2 bases at J, with 16 bases between.